This section outlines one TCR beta chain sequence together with its context. Random hexamers primed reverse transcription of roughly 0.5 to 1 ug RNA. Coverage of TCR beta CDR3 amplification by immunoSEQ multiplex PCR extended to 54 Vbeta and 13 Jbeta. TCRdb ran MiXCR on the immunoSEQ multiplex PCR reads and lists one entry per CDR3 protein. The table lists roughly 200,000 distinct CDR3 sequences, 85% to 95% of them singletons, with approximately 0.1% in the top ten. The record originates from a study of CD8 T cells in Susac syndrome. Trimming pared 4 bases from V and 6 bases from J, leaving 13 bases between. Germline loops: CDR1 LGHDT, CDR2 YNNKEL (reference sequence). The CDR3 is made up of 13 amino acids.

The V gene is TRBV3-1, the J gene TRBJ2-7; the D gene is possibly TRBD1 (6 bases). Sequenced material: CD4+ T cells from PBMCs. The source is a human donor in good health. The CDR3 DNA follows: TGTGCCAGCAGCCCAGGGGCAGTTGGCGAGCAGTACGTC. Residues: CASSPGAVGEQYV.